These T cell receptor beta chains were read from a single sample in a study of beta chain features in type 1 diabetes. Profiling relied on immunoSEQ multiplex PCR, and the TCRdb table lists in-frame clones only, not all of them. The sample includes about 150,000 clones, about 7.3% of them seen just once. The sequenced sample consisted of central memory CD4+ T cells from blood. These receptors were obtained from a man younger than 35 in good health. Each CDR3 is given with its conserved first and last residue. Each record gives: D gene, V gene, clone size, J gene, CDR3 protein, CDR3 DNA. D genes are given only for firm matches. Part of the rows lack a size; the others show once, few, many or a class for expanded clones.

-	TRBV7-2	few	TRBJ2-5	CASSPQPDYQETQYF	TGTGCCAGCAGCCCGCAGCCGGACTACCAAGAGACCCAGTACTTC
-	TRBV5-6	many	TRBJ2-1	CASSFGSLDEQFF	TGTGCCAGCAGCTTCGGTAGCCTAGATGAGCAGTTCTTC
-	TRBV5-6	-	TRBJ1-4	CASSLDEDEKLFF	TGTGCCAGCAGCTTGGATGAGGATGAAAAACTGTTTTTT
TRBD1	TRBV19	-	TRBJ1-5	CASGQGSNQPQHF	TGTGCCAGCGGACAGGGCTCTAATCAGCCCCAGCATTTT
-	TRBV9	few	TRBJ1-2	CASSPSGQGYGYGYTF	TGTGCCAGCAGCCCCTCCGGCCAGGGTTATGGCTATGGCTACACCTTC
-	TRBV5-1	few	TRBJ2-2	CASYIRNTGELFF	TGCGCCAGCTACATACGGAACACCGGGGAGCTGTTTTTT
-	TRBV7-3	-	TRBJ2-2	CASTVPQGGSGELFF	TGTGCCAGCACCGTCCCCCAGGGTGGGTCCGGGGAGCTGTTTTTT
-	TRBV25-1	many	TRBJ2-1	CASSDPGDISYNEQFF	TGTGCCAGCAGTGATCCAGGGGATATATCCTACAATGAGCAGTTCTTC
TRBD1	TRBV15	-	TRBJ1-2	CATSRLDRDHYGYTF	TGTGCCACCAGCAGACTCGACAGGGACCACTATGGCTACACCTTC
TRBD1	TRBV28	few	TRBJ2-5	CASSTGARETQYF	TGTGCCAGCAGTACAGGGGCACGGGAGACCCAGTACTTC
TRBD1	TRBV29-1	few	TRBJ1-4	CSAAGDRESNEKLFF	TGCAGCGCCGCGGGGGACAGGGAGTCTAATGAAAAACTGTTTTTT